The clone carrying this T cell receptor (beta chain) turned up a few times. Its antigen is still unknown. The sample comes from a study of PD-L1 blockade in urothelial cancer. Study context: As for prior chemotherapy regimens, patients had received 0 to 3. The researchers analyzed blood 3 weeks (second dose) and 6 weeks after treatment start.

TCRdb's copy holds only in-frame clones and misses some; the assay was immunoSEQ multiplex PCR. The sample holds 56,000 or so clones, about 85% seen once. This CDR3 is built from 13 residues. Losses at the gene ends were 3 bases for V and 5 bases for J; bases not matched to a gene: 2. Germline-derived CDR1 and CDR2 are SGDLS and YYNGEE. The time point here: pretreatment peripheral blood. Broader study findings: Tumor-associated blood clones were expanded more by durable-benefit patients at 3 weeks.

The origin of this receptor is a man aged 70 or older with urothelial cancer. The chain combines TRBV9 with TRBJ1-3; 7 bases are shared with TRBD1. Sample: PBMCs, taken around atezolizumab (anti-PD-L1) treatment. For the CDR3, the DNA is TGTGCCAGCAGCGCGGGACAGCGAAACACCATATATTTT. The encoded protein is CASSAGQRNTIYF.